This TCR beta chain was profiled in a study of T cells expressing NK-cell markers. Using the 5' RACE reads, TCRdb records one entry per CDR3 protein without DNA. The table counts about 260,000 distinct CDR3 sequences; 4% to 4.5% lies in the top ten. The receptor's source is a woman between 18 and 75 years old in good health. The specimen was blood T cells: a sorted CD56 or NKG2C T cell subset, CD4+ or CD8+ T cells, or bulk PBMC T cells (not recorded which).

The CDR3 spells CSARTNGDEKLFF. The chain combines TRBV20-1 with TRBJ1-4. Germline V lookup: CDR1 DFQATT, CDR2 SNEGSKA (reference sequence). CDR3 size: 13 residues.